The entry below describes one TCR beta chain. Antigen unknown. Once RNA had been extracted, it was reverse transcribed into cDNA to act as the sequencing template. Libraries were prepared by immunoSEQ multiplex PCR; TCRdb keeps only in-frame clonotypes and omits some of them. The table lists about 190,000 clones, about three fifths of them singletons. Treatment specified: oral pan-JAK inhibitor, 5-10 mg twice daily. Researchers gathered lesional scalp punch biopsies and peripheral blood from patients with alopecia areata. This CDR3 contains 13 residues. V was cut by 7 bases and J by 3 bases, with 13 bases left in between. CDR1 is SGHTA, CDR2 FQGNSA, per germline. The sample is drawn from a study of CD8+ T cells in alopecia areata. Study-wide background: Each of the treated patients was given oral tofacitinib, 5 to 10 mg twice daily, for moderate-to-severe alopecia areata. The protocol delivered tofacitinib for 6 to 18 months, then withdrew it for 6 months. Findings and caveats of the study: Relative to mice, TCR sharing across patients was less clear, a difference possibly HLA-related.

The receptor was derived from a human donor with alopecia areata. The source material was CD4+ T cells sorted from blood, sampled at week 24, from a patient treated with tofacitinib. This chain connects TRBV7-2 to TRBJ2-7, with a weak D call TRBD1 (6 bases). CDR3: CASKVGADYEQYF. DNA for the CDR3: TGTGCCAGCAAGGTGGGGGCTGACTACGAGCAGTACTTC.